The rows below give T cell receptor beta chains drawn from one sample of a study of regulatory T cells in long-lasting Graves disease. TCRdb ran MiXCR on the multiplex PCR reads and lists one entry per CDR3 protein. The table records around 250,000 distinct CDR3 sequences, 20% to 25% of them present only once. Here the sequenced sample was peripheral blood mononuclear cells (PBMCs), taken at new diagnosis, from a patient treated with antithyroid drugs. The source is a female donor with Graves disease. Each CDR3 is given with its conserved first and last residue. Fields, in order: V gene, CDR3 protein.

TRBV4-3	CASSLQGQNTEAFF
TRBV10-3	CASKLAGTENQPQHF
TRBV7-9	CASSTTGLWRGYTF
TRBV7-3	CASRRPGQGSFEQFF
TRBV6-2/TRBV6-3	CASSYVQDQPQHF
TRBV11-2	CASSHLQDEQFF
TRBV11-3	CASSLESGSTGELFF
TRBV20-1	CSARDNRGSAYEQYF
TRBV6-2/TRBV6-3	CASSLGADSPLHF
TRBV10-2	CASSESGGYYGYTF
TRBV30	CAWSVWVGTSGGTGANVLTF
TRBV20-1	CSASGQLVNSPLHF
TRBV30	CAWGPGHKDADTQYF
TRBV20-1	CSARPPGQGVTEAFF
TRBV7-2	CASSPLMSFTDTQYF
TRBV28	CASSDPRTSQETQYF
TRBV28	CASMLGGQGARNSPLHF
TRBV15	CATSRDPGMIETQYF
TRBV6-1	CASRGEGQGWETQYF
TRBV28	CASSGGGGKNIQYF
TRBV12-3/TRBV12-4	CASTSDRAYNEQFF
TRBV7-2	CASSLETGFALETQYF
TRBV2	CASTEPGTENEKLFF
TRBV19	CATSDQVAQETQYF
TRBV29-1	CSVEGGVKNTEAFF
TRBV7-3	CASSLTSDRANEQFF
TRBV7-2	CASSYDRYNSPLHF
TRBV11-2	CASSLSNPTGDNEQFF
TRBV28	CASREEDEQYF
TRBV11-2	CASSLGGKGNNEQFF
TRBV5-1	CASSLVQGRVNTEAFF
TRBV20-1	CSARGDRGLYEQYF
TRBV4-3	CASSQELGRPLYEQYF
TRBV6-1	CASRKTGSDNYGYTF
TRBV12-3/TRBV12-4	CASSPSRQTYEQYF
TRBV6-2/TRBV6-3	CASSSSLQGLAQYF
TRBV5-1	CASSLEDSYQETQYF